This T cell receptor (beta chain) was observed in a study of T-cell reconstitution after alpha-beta-depleted transplantation in children. Trimming stripped 2 bases from V and 0 bases from J, with 17 bases between. The CDR3 length is 18 residues. The germline CDR1 and CDR2 sequences are MNHEY and SVGEGT. Library preparation (for TCRbeta) was performed with unique molecular identifiers. One entry per CDR3 protein results from TCRdb running MiXCR on the PCR reads. The sample contains about 640,000 distinct CDR3 sequences, 10% to 15% of which appear only once. The table lists this clonotype with a few counts.

This TCR was sampled from a male patient aged 10 to 17 who had a stem cell transplant for acute myeloid leukemia, so the T cells may come from the graft donor. Source: PBMCs, mostly from graft donor cells, taken 360 days after TCRalphabeta/CD19-depleted stem cell transplant. The chain has TRBV6-2 or TRBV6-3 and TRBJ1-5, with D maybe TRBD1 (6 bases). For the CDR3, the DNA is TGTGCCAGCAGTTACGACCTCCGGGACACCTATAGCAATCAGCCCCAGCATTTT. This gives the protein CASSYDLRDTYSNQPQHF.